The 7 T cell receptor beta chains below come from one sample, sequenced in a study of cytomegalovirus exposure and HLA in healthy donors. Primers included in the PCR were 60 Vbeta and 13 Jbeta primers. TCRdb keeps only in-frame clones here, not all; method: immunoSEQ multiplex PCR. The sample yields tens of thousands of clones, roughly 80% seen once. Specimen: PBMCs. The receptors derive from a man aged 40-49 years in good health and CMV-seronegative.

The chain joins TRBV7-2 to TRBJ2-1; D is unresolved. The CDR3 loop spans 17 amino acids. Germline CDR1 reads SGHTA; CDR2 reads FQGNSA. The V and J ends lost 3 bases and 0 bases respectively, with 15 bases between them. This chain's CDR3 is CASSFPGGLSSYNEQFF. As DNA, the CDR3 is TGTGCCAGCAGCTTCCCGGGTGGTTTGAGCTCCTACAATGAGCAGTTCTTC. The full variable domain, with the rest looked up from reference TRBV7-2 and TRBJ2-1, is GAGVSQSPSNKVTEKGKDVELRCDPISGHTALYWYRQSLGQGLEFLIYFQGNSAPDKSGLPSDRFSAERTGGSVSTLTIQRTQQEDSAVYLCASSFPGGLSSYNEQFFGPGTRLTVL.

The J gene is TRBJ2-2, the V gene TRBV7-6; 8 bases map to TRBD1. This CDR3 region has 15 residues. Germline trimming cut 1 base from V and 3 bases from J; bases unmatched to any gene: 1. The germline CDR1 and CDR2 sequences are SGHVS and FNYEAQ. The CDR3 here is CASSLVRGHTGELFF. In DNA form, the CDR3 reads TGTGCCAGCAGCTTAGTCAGGGGGCACACCGGGGAGCTGTTTTTT.

The DNA of the CDR3 is TGCGCCAGCCCACCGGATGAGCAGTTCTTC. Its protein product is CASPPDEQFF. The chain combines TRBV5-1 with TRBJ2-1; D not certain. Trimming removed 7 bases from V and 8 bases from J, with 7 bases in between. Germline loops: CDR1 SGHRS, CDR2 YFSETQ. The CDR3 totals 10 residues.

The chain recombines TRBV6-5 with TRBJ2-2; tentative D call: TRBD1 (6 bases). Trimming shortened V by 2 bases and J by 7 bases, and 8 bases separated the two germline ends. Germline V gene data show CDR1 as MNHEY and CDR2 as SVGAGI. The CDR3 totals 13 residues. CDR3 residues: CASSYGGVGELFF. In DNA form, the CDR3 reads TGTGCCAGCAGTTACGGGGGCGTCGGGGAGCTGTTTTTT.

The chain recombines TRBV5-1 with TRBJ2-1; 8 nucleotides line up with TRBD1. Germline CDR1 and CDR2: SGHRS and YFSETQ. The CDR3 runs 15 residues. J lost 8 bases, V lost 0 bases, and 7 bases had no gene match. The CDR3 sequence: CASSLDGQGLDEQFF. The CDR3 nucleotides are TGCGCCAGCAGCTTGGATGGACAGGGTTTGGATGAGCAGTTCTTC.

The chain is built from TRBV30 and TRBJ1-1, with a tentative D call TRBD1 (5 bases). V lost 0 bases, J lost 5 bases, and 10 bases lay in between. Germline values: CDR1 GTSNPN, CDR2 SVGIG (reference sequence). The CDR3 runs 13 residues. CDR3 sequence reads: CAWSVGGGTEAFF. CDR3 nucleotides: TGTGCCTGGAGTGTCGGGGGGGGGACTGAAGCTTTCTTT.

As to this clone: The same CDR3 arises from other DNA sequences in this sample as well. This chain connects TRBV6-5 to TRBJ1-1, with TRBD1 identical over 8 bases. The length of the CDR3 is 14 residues. Germline V lookup: CDR1 MNHEY, CDR2 SVGAGI. The J segment lost 5 bases and the V segment lost 2 bases, leaving 4 bases of the junction unmatched. CDR3 sequence (DNA): TGTGCCAGCAGTTACCCAGGACAGGGAACTGAAGCTTTCTTT. Protein sequence: CASSYPGQGTEAFF.